A single sample gave rise to the 28 T cell receptor beta chains below, sequenced in a study of T cell responses to AZD1222 COVID-19 vaccine. Profiled with immunoSEQ multiplex PCR; TCRdb holds only in-frame clones, not every one. Of some 140,000 clones listed, roughly 90% were seen once; the top ten hold 1.6%. The material was peripheral blood, obtained on day 0 of AZD1222 vaccination. Every receptor here comes from an adult in good health.

J is TRBJ2-2 and V is TRBV5-1; D is unresolved. Per the germline V gene, CDR1 is SGHRS and CDR2 is YFSETQ. With 0 bases removed from V and 5 bases from J, the gap between germline ends came to 5 bases. The CDR3 length is 13 residues. The CDR3: CASSLEVTGELFF. The CDR3 nucleotides are TGCGCCAGCAGCTTGGAGGTAACCGGGGAGCTGTTTTTT. Combining the CDR3 with reference TRBV5-1 and TRBJ2-2 gives the whole variable domain KAGVTQTPRYLIKTRGQQVTLSCSPISGHRSVSWYQQTPGQGLQFLFEYFSETQRNKGNFPGRFSGRQFSNSRSEMNVSTLELGDSALYLCASSLEVTGELFFGEGSRLTVL.

The genes are TRBV7-9 and TRBJ1-6; 8 nucleotides match TRBD1. The junction had 5 bases not matched to a gene; V was cut back by 1 base and J by 0 bases. The CDR3 consists of 18 residues. Germline lookup yields CDR1 SEHNR and CDR2 FQNEAQ (reference sequence). DNA of the CDR3: TGTGCCAGCAGCTTAGGGGGAACAGGGGGCTCCTATAATTCACCCCTCCACTTT. Translating it yields CASSLGGTGGSYNSPLHF. Full variable domain (outside the CDR3, taken from reference TRBV7-9 and TRBJ1-6): DTGVSQNPRHKITKRGQNVTFRCDPISEHNRLYWYRQTLGQGPEFLTYFQNEAQLEKSRLLSDRFSAERPKGSFSTLEIQRTEQGDSAMYLCASSLGGTGGSYNSPLHFGNGTRLTVT.

The chain employs TRBV6-2 or TRBV6-3 and TRBJ2-1; TRBD2 matches 11 bases. The CDR3 has 16 residues. Germline V gives CDR1 MNHEY, CDR2 SVGEGT. After removal of 0 bases from V and 4 bases from J, the junction contained 2 bases not matched to a gene. CDR3 amino acids: CASSYSTSGVYNEQFF. The CDR3 DNA follows: TGTGCCAGCAGTTACTCGACTAGCGGGGTTTACAATGAGCAGTTCTTC.

This rearrangement joins TRBV28 to TRBJ1-2; D call uncertain. The V end lost 5 bases, the J end lost 5 bases, and 12 bases lay between the germline ends. The CDR3 contains 13 residues. Germline CDR1 MDHEN, CDR2 SYDVKM. This CDR3 is CASSHQEGYGYTF. In DNA, the CDR3 is TGTGCCAGCAGTCACCAAGAGGGTTATGGCTACACCTTC.

This chain links TRBV19 with TRBJ1-1, with D perhaps matching TRBD1 (6 bases). CDR3 length: 13 residues. Trimming took 6 bases from V and 4 from J, leaving 12 bases between them. Looked up from germline, CDR1 is LNHDA and CDR2 is SQIVND (reference sequence). CDR3 in DNA: TGTGCCAGTAGCATGGGAGGGGGCACTGAAGCTTTCTTT. Translated, it gives CASSMGGGTEAFF.

The chain has TRBV7-9 and TRBJ1-1, with D unresolved. CDR3 size: 14 residues. Trimming removed 4 bases at V and 1 base at J, with 10 bases between. Germline V CDR1 and CDR2: SEHNR, FQNEAQ (reference sequence). The CDR3 coding sequence is TGTGCCAGCAGCTCTAGACCTCAGAACACTGAAGCTTTCTTT. Protein: CASSSRPQNTEAFF.

J is TRBJ2-2 and V is TRBV9, with 12 bases lining up with TRBD2. Germline trimming cut 0 bases from V and 2 bases from J; bases unmatched to any gene: 8. CDR1 is SGDLS, CDR2 YYNGEE, per germline. The CDR3 has 19 residues. CDR3 sequence (DNA): TGTGCCAGCAGCGTAGAGCTAGCGGGAGGGCCTAGAAACACCGGGGAGCTGTTTTTT. Translating it yields CASSVELAGGPRNTGELFF. The full variable domain, rest sourced from reference TRBV9 and TRBJ2-2, is DSGVTQTPKHLITATGQRVTLRCSPRSGDLSVYWYQQSLDQGLQFLIQYYNGEERAKGNILERFSAQQFPDLHSELNLSSLELGDSALYFCASSVELAGGPRNTGELFFGEGSRLTVL.

This clone occurred once. The rearrangement links TRBV27 to TRBJ2-1; D not certain. Between the trimmed V and J ends, which lost 2 bases and 4 bases, there was a span of 12 bases. CDR1 is MNHEY and CDR2 is SMNVEV in the germline V gene (reference sequence). This CDR3 contains 15 residues. CDR3 bases: TGTGCCAGCAGTTTAGTCGCGGCCCAATACAATGAGCAGTTCTTC. This gives the protein CASSLVAAQYNEQFF.

In its sample, this clone was seen a few times. The rearrangement uses TRBV11-2 and TRBJ2-3, with D tentatively TRBD1 or TRBD2 (5 bases each). The length of the CDR3 is 16 residues. The ends were cut back, 2 bases at V and 7 bases at J, with 19 bases in the middle. Germline V lookup: CDR1 SGHAT, CDR2 FQNNGV. The DNA for the CDR3 is TGTGCCAGCAGCTTACGACCTGGGGACCGTGGTAATACGCAGTATTTT. This codes for CASSLRPGDRGNTQYF. The full variable domain, its missing parts supplied by reference TRBV11-2 and TRBJ2-3, is EAGVAQSPRYKIIEKRQSVAFWCNPISGHATLYWYQQILGQGPKLLIQFQNNGVVDDSQLPKDRFSAERLKGVDSTLKIQPAKLEDSAVYLCASSLRPGDRGNTQYFGPGTRLTVL.

This sequence joins TRBV27 and TRBJ1-3; no definite D call. Trimming removed 3 bases at V and 0 bases at J, with 9 bases between. The CDR3 has 15 amino acids. Germline values: CDR1 MNHEY, CDR2 SMNVEV (reference sequence). The CDR3 DNA reads as TGTGCCAGCAGTTTCGGTCGGGCCTCTGGAAACACCATATATTTT. It specifies CASSFGRASGNTIYF.

This clone showed up just once. The genes are TRBV2 and TRBJ2-7; TRBD1 aligns across 10 bases. Germline values: CDR1 SNHLY, CDR2 FYNNEI. The CDR3 runs 13 residues. Germline trimming cut 6 bases from V and 3 bases from J; bases unmatched to any gene: 2. The CDR3 DNA sequence: TGTGCCAGCAGGCGGGACAGGGGCTACGAGCAGTACTTC. Translating it yields CASRRDRGYEQYF.

The genes are TRBV6-4 and TRBJ2-3; 10 nucleotides agree with TRBD2. Unmatched junction bases numbered 4, after V lost 1 base and J lost 3 bases. The CDR3 contains 16 residues. Germline V lookup: CDR1 MRHNA, CDR2 SNTAGT. CDR3 region: CASSDFLAGETDTQYF. DNA for the CDR3: TGTGCCAGCAGTGACTTCCTAGCGGGGGAAACAGATACGCAGTATTTT.

This chain joins TRBV20-1 and TRBJ1-1; TRBD1 is a possible D gene (5 bases). The V gene lost 3 bases and the J gene lost 1 base, with 12 bases spanning the gap. CDR1 is DFQATT, CDR2 SNEGSKA, per germline (reference sequence). The CDR3 runs 14 residues. The CDR3 protein is CSASPTGSNTEAFF. CDR3 nucleotides: TGCAGTGCTAGTCCTACAGGCTCGAACACTGAAGCTTTCTTT.

The chain joins TRBV7-9 to TRBJ1-1; D remains unclear. This CDR3 comprises 13 residues. Germline-derived CDR1 and CDR2 are SEHNR and FQNEAQ (reference sequence). Trimming shortened V by 5 bases and J by 1 base, and 8 bases separated the two germline ends. The CDR3, as DNA: TGTGCCAGCAGCCCGTGGGGGAACACTGAAGCTTTCTTT. Residues: CASSPWGNTEAFF. Looking up the rest from reference TRBV7-9 and TRBJ1-1 gives the full variable domain: DTGVSQNPRHKITKRGQNVTFRCDPISEHNRLYWYRQTLGQGPEFLTYFQNEAQLEKSRLLSDRFSAERPKGSFSTLEIQRTEQGDSAMYLCASSPWGNTEAFFGQGTRLTVV.

This chain connects TRBV2 to TRBJ2-3, with 11 bases identical to TRBD2. The V gene's germline CDR1 is SNHLY and CDR2 FYNNEI. The CDR3 is made up of 16 amino acids. Trimming removed 11 bases from V and 3 bases from J; junction bases left unmatched: 13. CDR3 in DNA: TGTGCCGGGGGCGGGGGCACTAGCGGGAGTACAGATACGCAGTATTTT. Translation gives CAGGGGTSGSTDTQYF.

The chain has TRBV7-2 and TRBJ1-4; D is unclear. Between the trimmed V and J ends, which lost 1 base and 5 bases, there was a span of 11 bases. From germline, CDR1 is SGHTA and CDR2 FQGNSA. The CDR3 extends over 15 amino acids. CDR3 in amino acids: CASSLGRSGNEKLFF. The CDR3 region has the DNA TGTGCCAGCAGCTTAGGGCGGTCGGGGAATGAAAAACTGTTTTTT. The whole variable domain, remainder taken from reference TRBV7-2 and TRBJ1-4, is GAGVSQSPSNKVTEKGKDVELRCDPISGHTALYWYRQSLGQGLEFLIYFQGNSAPDKSGLPSDRFSAERTGGSVSTLTIQRTQQEDSAVYLCASSLGRSGNEKLFFGSGTQLSVL.

The chain is built from TRBV7-2 and TRBJ1-6; D remains unclear. The CDR3 is made up of 13 amino acids. CDR1 is SGHTA and CDR2 is FQGNSA in the germline V gene. V gave up 0 bases and J gave up 10 bases, with 7 bases separating them. Written as DNA, the CDR3 is TGTGCCAGCAGCTTAGCTTTACGATCACCCCTCCACTTT. Its protein is CASSLALRSPLHF.

V usage is TRBV10-3 and J usage is TRBJ1-4, with D possibly matching TRBD1 (5 bases). This CDR3 comprises 14 residues. CDR1 is ENHRY, CDR2 SYGVKD, per germline. V lost 6 bases to trimming and J lost 7 bases, with 15 bases between them. The CDR3: CAIRPEGQGEKLFF. The CDR3 DNA is TGTGCCATCAGGCCCGAGGGGCAGGGTGAAAAACTGTTTTTT.

V usage is TRBV5-1 and J usage is TRBJ2-1; 10 nucleotides match TRBD2. Unmatched junction bases numbered 1, after V lost 4 bases and J lost 0 bases. The CDR3 has 15 amino acids. The V gene's germline CDR1 is SGHRS and CDR2 YFSETQ. CDR3 sequence reads: CASSIAGGSYNEQFF. The CDR3 nucleotides read TGCGCCAGCAGCATAGCGGGAGGCTCCTACAATGAGCAGTTCTTC.

J is TRBJ1-1 and V is TRBV11-3; D perhaps matches TRBD1 (5 bases). Trimming shortened V by 5 bases and J by 3 bases, and 13 bases separated the two germline ends. This CDR3 has 14 residues. Germline values: CDR1 SGHNT, CDR2 YENEEA. In DNA, the CDR3 is TGTGCCAGCAGCCCCCAGGGAGACGACACTGAAGCTTTCTTT. Translation: CASSPQGDDTEAFF.

The chain recombines TRBV19 with TRBJ1-1; D is perhaps TRBD1 (5 bases). This CDR3 contains 17 residues. Germline V CDR1 and CDR2: LNHDA, SQIVND (reference sequence). Between the trimmed V and J ends, which lost 3 bases and 4 bases, there was a span of 21 bases. The CDR3 nucleotides read TGTGCCAGTAGTATGAAGGCGGCAGGGTATTACAGCACTGAAGCTTTCTTT. Amino acid sequence: CASSMKAAGYYSTEAFF. Using reference TRBV19 and TRBJ1-1 for the parts outside the CDR3, the full variable domain is DGGITQSPKYLFRKEGQNVTLSCEQNLNHDAMYWYRQDPGQGLRLIYYSQIVNDFQKGDIAEGYSVSREKKESFPLTVTSAQKNPTAFYLCASSMKAAGYYSTEAFFGQGTRLTVV.

The V call is TRBV12-5, the J call TRBJ2-5; no definite D call. This CDR3 comprises 17 residues. V lost 2 bases to trimming and J lost 0 bases, with 16 bases between them. Germline V lookup: CDR1 LGHNT, CDR2 FRNRAP. This CDR3 reads CASGLRVLGVDQETQYF. CDR3 nucleotide sequence: TGTGCTAGTGGTTTGCGGGTCCTTGGGGTGGACCAAGAGACCCAGTACTTC.

The J gene is TRBJ2-1, the V gene TRBV6-4; 13 nucleotides align to TRBD2. Germline trimming cut 4 bases from V and 6 bases from J; bases unmatched to any gene: 0. The CDR3 is made up of 14 amino acids. Germline V gene sequence: CDR1 MRHNA, CDR2 SNTAGT. The CDR3 sequence is CASSGTSGGNEQFF. The CDR3 coding sequence is TGTGCCAGCAGTGGGACTAGCGGGGGCAATGAGCAGTTCTTC.

This chain joins TRBV18 and TRBJ1-2; 8 positions agree with TRBD1. The CDR3 runs to 14 residues. With 3 bases clipped from V and 7 bases from J, the junction kept 7 bases outside the gene matches. Germline CDR1 KGHSH, CDR2 LQKENI. CDR3 DNA: TGTGCCAGCTCACCCCTGGACAGGGAGGTTGGCTACACCTTC. It codes for CASSPLDREVGYTF. Combining the CDR3 with reference TRBV18 and TRBJ1-2 gives the whole variable domain NAGVMQNPRHLVRRRGQEARLRCSPMKGHSHVYWYRQLPEEGLKFMVYLQKENIIDESGMPKERFSAEFPKEGPSILRIQQVVRGDSAAYFCASSPLDREVGYTFGSGTRLTVV.

This clone was counted a single time. The chain couples TRBV3-1 (or the pseudogene TRBV3-2) to TRBJ1-1; no definite D call. Between the trimmed V and J ends, which lost 2 bases and 1 base, there was a span of 8 bases. The CDR3 totals 14 residues. Germline values: CDR1 LGHDT, CDR2 YNNKEL (reference sequence). CDR3 loop: CASSQIQWNTEAFF. CDR3 DNA sequence: TGTGCCAGCAGCCAAATACAGTGGAACACTGAAGCTTTCTTT.

J is TRBJ1-6 and V is TRBV28; D unresolved. With 2 bases removed from V and 8 bases from J, the gap between germline ends came to 19 bases. This CDR3 region has 17 residues. The germline V gene encodes CDR1 MDHEN and CDR2 SYDVKM. The CDR3 loop is CASSLIRAGPGHSPLHF. The CDR3 DNA sequence: TGTGCCAGCAGTTTAATCCGGGCAGGCCCCGGGCATTCACCCCTCCACTTT.

This rearrangement joins TRBV5-4 to TRBJ2-2; 8 bases align to TRBD1. The CDR3 has 16 residues. Germline V gene data show CDR1 as SGHNT and CDR2 as YYREEE (reference sequence). The V segment lost 6 bases and the J segment 4 bases; nucleotides outside the gene matches: 11. The CDR3 region has the DNA TGTGCCAGCAAGTTGTCCAGGGGGCAGGTCACCGGGGAGCTGTTTTTT. Protein product: CASKLSRGQVTGELFF.

The V gene is TRBV7-3, the J gene TRBJ2-5; D tentatively fits TRBD1 or TRBD2 (5 bases each). The CDR3 consists of 14 residues. The V end was cut by 3 bases, the J end by 2 bases, with 10 bases between. Germline CDR1 reads SGHTA; CDR2 reads FQGTGA. The CDR3 nucleotides are TGTGCCAGCAGCTTCGACAGAGGGCAAGAGACCCAGTACTTC. Translating it yields CASSFDRGQETQYF.